This is a list of T cell receptor beta chains from one sample in a study of T cells after somatic rescue of genetic block. TCRdb's table, derived via immunoSEQ multiplex PCR, lists solely in-frame clones and lacks some. Here the sample spans about 15,000 clones, 70% being singletons. The specimen sequenced was peripheral blood mononuclear cells (PBMCs). The receptors were sampled from a young man. CDR3s include the opening cysteine and the closing phenylalanine or tryptophan. D genes are given only for firm matches. Part of the rows lack a size; the others show once, few, many or a class for expanded clones.

cdr3_length d_call v_call clone_size cdr3_aa
20 TRBD1 TRBV5-1 . CASSLGNRGDSGPSTDTQYF
15 . TRBV5-1 . CASSLGQVRSYEQYF
14 . TRBV18 . CASSKQGYNQPQHF
15 . TRBV6-1 . CASIPVTGPNQPQHF
12 . TRBV7-9 . CASSWTHNEQFF
14 . TRBV6-6 . CASSYPPENQPQHF
17 . TRBV6-1 . CASSEDPFWPNQETQYF
13 . TRBV1 . CTTLAGSNTEAFF
14 . TRBV5-1 . CASSLEVLGAEQYF
15 . TRBV9 . CAGSATGTSNYGYTF
18 . TRBV27 few CASTLLVGGFQGTGELFF
14 . TRBV7-8 few CASSLLSHPYGYTF
16 TRBD1 TRBV7-3 . CASSSRDRGFTDTQYF
14 TRBD1 TRBV6-5 . CASSGRQGNTEAFF
18 . TRBV6-4 few CASSDSIRKRDNTGELFF
16 TRBD1 TRBV4-1 . CASSRSGTGVVYGYTF
12 TRBD1 TRBV10-3 . CASRQGEDTQYF
13 . TRBV6-5 once CASRGSFYNEQFF
13 TRBD1 TRBV28 . CASSWGTDYGYTF
14 TRBD1 TRBV7-9 . CASRRGQANTEAFF
14 . TRBV9 . CASSVAPGTDTQYF
14 . TRBV14 medium-sized CASSQDRNFYGYTF
14 TRBD1 TRBV28 once CASSLTGPVHTIYF
16 . TRBV5-1 few CASSLGGGALQETQYF
12 . TRBV19 . CASSNRRETQYF
14 . TRBV18 . CASSPRRPQETQYF
13 . TRBV28 . CASNLQVGYGYTF
16 TRBD1 TRBV5-1 . CASSYPRQGGYNEQFF
16 TRBD1 TRBV18 . CASSLRDRGGIYGYTF
14 TRBD1 TRBV13 . CASSQRQGRQPQHF
19 . TRBV21-1 . CASSKAAGPSGKGTDTQYF
12 . TRBV5-1 few CASSLSGYEAFF
13 TRBD1 TRBV29-1 . CSVEGDRGLGYTF
14 . TRBV6-5 once CASSRGATKNIQYF
13 TRBD1 TRBV2 . CAGGTGGEDEQYF
18 . TRBV28 once CASSFTTTVRIANEKLFF
18 . TRBV5-5 . CASSLHSLKSYSNQPQHF
15 . TRBV29-1 . CSAQTGPSGANVLTF
13 . TRBV6-5 . CASRPGRPYGYTF
13 TRBD2 TRBV30 few CAWTSGPYNEQFF
15 . TRBV28 . CASSPWGPGGEKLFF
13 . TRBV6-5 . CASSYQGTYGYTF
16 . TRBV19 . CASSVGAVLSTDTQYF
15 . TRBV6-6 . CASSYLGVGWNEQFF
15 TRBD2 TRBV11-2 . CASIHRLAEYNEQFF
17 . TRBV18 once CASSRGGISHSTDTQYF
16 TRBD2 TRBV7-3 few CASSFAGGGGTDTQYF
14 TRBD1 TRBV19 medium-sized CASRPGTGYTEAFF
13 . TRBV7-6 . CASSTTRNTEAFF
15 . TRBV2 few CASSEEASSYNEQFF
15 TRBD2 TRBV19 . CASKASGGPPYEQYF
13 . TRBV6-5 few CASSYGTSYEQYF
13 . TRBV15 once CATSRVLQETQYF
15 . TRBV6-1 . CASSEADGWIYGYTF
16 . TRBV5-1 . CASSSTGRGNTGELFF
15 . TRBV11-1 few CASSLRSEPYNEQFF
17 . TRBV15 . CATFWRRGLRNTGELFF
12 . TRBV5-8 . CASSRNTDTQYF
14 TRBD1 TRBV18 . CASLRTGPNTEAFF